What follows is one TCR beta chain and its context. The antigen remains unidentified. Other nucleotide sequences in the sample specify the same CDR3. Sorting that relied on CD45RO/CCR7/CD25/CD127/CD95/CD27 yielded CD4+ naive, central memory, regulatory and stem cell-like memory cells. Purity above 95% was achieved in all sorted populations. The data were obtained in a study of beta chain features in type 1 diabetes. Study-wide results and caveats: Significant though moderate, a shortening of TCRB CDR3s appeared in all four CD4+ subsets of Type 1 diabetes patients. Relative to healthy donors, patients appeared to have naive, central memory and Treg TCRB repertoires that were more similar. Fewer junction insertions and more nucleotide deletions appeared in type 1 diabetes patients.

The isolated RNA, all of it, was reverse transcribed, so expressed TCRB transcripts were what got sequenced. Assay: immunoSEQ multiplex PCR; the TCRdb copy retains only in-frame clones and omits some. In the table there are 300,000 or so clones, roughly 13% of which are singletons. V was pared by 4 bases and J by 1 base, with 8 bases between. This CDR3 region has 13 residues. Germline assignment: CDR1 SGDLS and CDR2 YYNGEE. What was sequenced was naive CD4+ T cells from blood. V usage is TRBV9 and J usage is TRBJ1-1; perhaps TRBD1 as D (5 bases). The receptor's source is a man aged 25-45 years with type 1 diabetes. The CDR3 bases are TGTGCCAGCAGCTTAACAGGGAACACTGAAGCTTTCTTT. Translating it yields CASSLTGNTEAFF. Based on the CDR3 plus reference TRBV9 and TRBJ1-1, the full variable domain is DSGVTQTPKHLITATGQRVTLRCSPRSGDLSVYWYQQSLDQGLQFLIQYYNGEERAKGNILERFSAQQFPDLHSELNLSSLELGDSALYFCASSLTGNTEAFFGQGTRLTVV.